This T cell receptor beta chain was observed in a study of monozygotic twins with inflammatory bowel disease. Study-wide results and caveats: Between concordant and discordant twins, repertoire similarity failed to differ, a result that limited power may explain. Using the inverse Simpson index, IBD patients had lower TCRbeta diversity than healthy co-twins. Distinction of different T cell subtypes was not possible. Reduced clonotype sharing with other individuals was observed in IBD patients relative to healthy twins, especially with disease activity.

TCRdb derives one entry per CDR3 protein from the 5' RACE reads, leaving out DNA. The sample has 88,000 or so distinct CDR3 sequences; the top ten hold around 7%. To note about this clonotype: What it recognizes is unknown.

Looked up from germline, CDR1 is SGHTA and CDR2 is FQGNSA. The CDR3 has 15 residues. The TCR was taken from a human donor with ulcerative colitis or Crohn's disease, or a healthy co-twin of an affected twin (not recorded which). Sequencing used blood. This sequence joins TRBV7-2 and TRBJ1-1; lacking DNA, the TRBD1 call made by TCRdb goes unchecked. The CDR3 sequence is CASSPTTGVNTEAFF.